The 17 T cell receptor beta chains below were found in one sample sequenced in a study of T cells after yellow fever vaccination. TCRdb reanalysed the 5' RACE reads using MiXCR and keeps one entry per CDR3 protein. Among nearly 550,000 distinct CDR3 sequences listed, about a fifth were seen once. Sample: PBMCs, taken 15 days after the yellow fever booster vaccination. These receptor sequences come from a man aged 30-40 years who received the YFV17D yellow fever vaccine.

This clonotype has just a few counts. The genes are TRBV6-5 and TRBJ1-1, with TRBD1 identical over 10 bases. From germline, CDR1 is MNHEY and CDR2 SVGAGI. The CDR3 extends over 15 amino acids. J gave up 4 bases and V 4 bases, and 6 bases lay outside the gene matches. The CDR3 spells CASSSTGGAGTEAFF. The DNA of the CDR3 is TGTGCCAGCAGTTCGACAGGGGGCGCGGGCACTGAAGCTTTCTTT.

This clonotype has a handful of counts. The rearrangement joins TRBV6-1 to TRBJ2-3; D perhaps matches TRBD2 (7 bases). The CDR3 spans 13 residues. Germline values: CDR1 MNHNS, CDR2 SASEGT. Trimming pared 6 bases from V and 3 bases from J, leaving 10 bases between. The CDR3 loop reads CASRRGGTDTQYF. CDR3 DNA: TGTGCCAGCAGGAGGGGGGGGACAGATACGCAGTATTTT.

This clonotype was seen only a few times. V gene TRBV6-5 combines with J gene TRBJ2-3, with D perhaps TRBD1 (6 bases). V dropped 0 bases and J dropped 4 bases, with 11 bases sitting between them. Germline V lookup: CDR1 MNHEY, CDR2 SVGAGI. This CDR3 region has 15 residues. Here the CDR3 reads CASSYSGARADTQYF. The CDR3 DNA sequence: TGTGCCAGCAGTTACTCGGGGGCGAGGGCAGATACGCAGTATTTT.

V and J are TRBV15 and TRBJ2-3, with 8 bases aligning to TRBD2. This CDR3 is built from 19 residues. V was clipped by 1 base and J by 0 bases; unmatched bases: 12. Germline CDR1 reads LNHNV; CDR2 reads YYDKDF (reference sequence). The CDR3 here is CATSRGGLAGRSSTDTQYF. Here the CDR3 DNA reads TGTGCCACCAGCAGAGGAGGGCTAGCGGGCCGCTCTAGCACAGATACGCAGTATTTT.

The gene calls are TRBV11-2 and TRBJ2-7; D perhaps matches TRBD1 (6 bases). CDR3 length equals 15 residues. Trimming removed 5 bases from V and 4 bases from J, with 18 bases in between. Germline lookup yields CDR1 SGHAT and CDR2 FQNNGV. Written as DNA, the CDR3 is TGTGCCAGCAGCACCCTGGGGGCTCTGGTATACGAGCAGTACTTC. As protein: CASSTLGALVYEQYF.

This clonotype was counted between two and nine times. This sequence joins TRBV28 and TRBJ2-1; 8 bases align to TRBD2. V was clipped by 5 bases and J by 3 bases; unmatched bases: 9. This CDR3 comprises 16 residues. Germline loops: CDR1 MDHEN, CDR2 SYDVKM. The CDR3 spells CASSRPAGLGYNEQFF. The DNA of the CDR3 is TGTGCCAGCAGTCGTCCCGCGGGACTAGGCTACAATGAGCAGTTCTTC.

The chain links TRBV5-1 to TRBJ2-2, with a weak D call TRBD2 (6 bases). This CDR3 has 14 residues. The germline V and J ends were trimmed by 4 bases and 4 bases, with 11 bases remaining between them. Germline V gene sequence: CDR1 SGHRS, CDR2 YFSETQ. The CDR3 region is CASSQRAGTGELFF. In DNA form, the CDR3 reads TGCGCCAGCAGCCAACGAGCGGGCACCGGGGAGCTGTTTTTT.

The chain has TRBV6-2 or TRBV6-3 and TRBJ2-7; 8 bases align to TRBD2. The V segment lost 7 bases and the J segment 2 bases; nucleotides outside the gene matches: 10. The CDR3 has 15 residues. From germline, CDR1 is MNHEY and CDR2 SVGEGT. The CDR3 DNA sequence: TGTGCCAGCATTGATACCGGGACTAGAACCTACGAGCAGTACTTC. Translated, it gives CASIDTGTRTYEQYF.

This clonotype appeared a single time. Here the CDR3 reads CASGTEKYEQYF. CDR3 in DNA: TGTGCCAGCGGGACAGAGAAATACGAGCAGTACTTC. J is TRBJ2-7 and V is TRBV2; 7 bases map to TRBD1. The trim removed 8 bases at V and 4 bases at J, leaving 5 bases unmatched. The CDR3 runs to 12 residues. Germline V gene lookup returns CDR1 SNHLY and CDR2 FYNNEI.

The V gene is TRBV29-1, the J gene TRBJ2-1, with 8 positions matching TRBD2. V shed 8 bases and J 8 bases; nucleotides not matched to a gene: 8. CDR3 length equals 12 residues. Per the germline V gene, CDR1 is SQVTM and CDR2 is ANQGSEA. The CDR3 spells CSTGTRSDEQFF. The CDR3 DNA follows: TGCAGCACCGGGACTAGGAGTGATGAGCAGTTCTTC.

This clonotype was seen more than once but under ten times. The chain joins TRBV5-4 to TRBJ2-5; 8 nucleotides match TRBD1. The CDR3 consists of 15 residues. Germline V lookup: CDR1 SGHNT, CDR2 YYREEE (reference sequence). V was clipped by 0 bases and J by 5 bases; unmatched bases: 6. The CDR3 sequence: CASSLDWAGGETQYF. The DNA of the CDR3 is TGTGCCAGCAGCTTGGATTGGGCAGGGGGCGAGACCCAGTACTTC.

This clonotype was seen a handful of times. The chain joins TRBV20-1 to TRBJ2-5; maybe TRBD1 (6 bases). The CDR3 is made up of 13 amino acids. The V gene's germline CDR1 is DFQATT and CDR2 SNEGSKA (reference sequence). The V and J ends lost 0 bases and 5 bases respectively, with 10 bases between them. CDR3 bases: TGCAGTGCTAGAGATAGGCAGGGGGAGACCCAGTACTTC. Its translation is CSARDRQGETQYF.

The J gene is TRBJ2-3, the V gene TRBV29-1; 7 bases map to TRBD2. The junction had 3 bases not matched to a gene; V was cut back by 6 bases and J by 0 bases. The CDR3 sequence is 13 residues long. The germline CDR1 and CDR2 sequences are SQVTM and ANQGSEA. Here the CDR3 reads CSVFSGSTDTQYF. The CDR3 bases are TGCAGCGTATTTAGCGGGAGCACAGATACGCAGTATTTT.

The chain links TRBV29-1 to TRBJ2-2; perhaps TRBD2 as D (6 bases). Germline V gene data show CDR1 as SQVTM and CDR2 as ANQGSEA. Trimming cost V 6 bases and J 4 bases, with 12 bases left between them. The CDR3 is 13 amino acids. CDR3 in DNA: TGCAGCGTCGCGGAGGGCCTCACCGGGGAGCTGTTTTTT. Residues: CSVAEGLTGELFF.

V usage is TRBV20-1 and J usage is TRBJ2-7; TRBD2 matches 13 bases. After removal of 2 bases from V and 7 bases from J, the junction contained 5 bases not matched to a gene. The germline CDR1 and CDR2 sequences are DFQATT and SNEGSKA (reference sequence). The CDR3 totals 14 residues. The CDR3 spells CSARPLAGGEEQYF. The CDR3 DNA is TGCAGTGCTAGACCACTAGCGGGAGGGGAGGAGCAGTACTTC.

This CDR3 reads CACRTGSNTGELFF. For the CDR3, the DNA is TGTGCCTGCCGGACAGGTTCGAACACCGGGGAGCTGTTTTTT. The chain recombines TRBV7-6 with TRBJ2-2, with 7 bases identical to TRBD1. Germline V gene sequence: CDR1 SGHVS, CDR2 FNYEAQ. J lost 0 bases, V lost 11 bases, and 6 bases had no gene match. The CDR3 length is 14 residues. The full variable domain, its missing parts supplied by reference TRBV7-6 and TRBJ2-2, is GAGVSQSPRYKVTKRGQDVALRCDPISGHVSLYWYRQALGQGPEFLTYFNYEAQQDKSGLPNDRFSAERPEGSISTLTIQRTEQRDSAMYRCACRTGSNTGELFFGEGSRLTVL.

The chain has TRBV7-9 and TRBJ2-7, with D possibly being TRBD1 (5 bases). CDR1 is SEHNR and CDR2 is FQNEAQ in the germline V gene (reference sequence). This CDR3 contains 15 residues. The germline V and J ends were trimmed by 5 bases and 2 bases, with 16 bases remaining between them. As DNA, the CDR3 is TGTGCCAGCAGCCCGAAGCAGGCGACAGCCTACGAGCAGTACTTC. Translating gives CASSPKQATAYEQYF.